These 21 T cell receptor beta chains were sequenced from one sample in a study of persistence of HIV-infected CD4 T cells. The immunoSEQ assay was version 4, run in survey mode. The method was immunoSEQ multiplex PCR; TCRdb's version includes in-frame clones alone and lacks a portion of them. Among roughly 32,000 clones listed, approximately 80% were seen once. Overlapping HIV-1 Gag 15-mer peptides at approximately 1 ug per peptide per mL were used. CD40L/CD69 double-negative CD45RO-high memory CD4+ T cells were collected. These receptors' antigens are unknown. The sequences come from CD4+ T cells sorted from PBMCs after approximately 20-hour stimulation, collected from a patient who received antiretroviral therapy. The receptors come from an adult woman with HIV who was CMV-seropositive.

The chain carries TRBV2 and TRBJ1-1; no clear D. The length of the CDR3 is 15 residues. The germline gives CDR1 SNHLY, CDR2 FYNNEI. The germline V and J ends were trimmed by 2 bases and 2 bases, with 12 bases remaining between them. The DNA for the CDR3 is TGTGCCAGCAGTGAACAATCCAGACCCAACACTGAAGCTTTCTTT. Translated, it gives CASSEQSRPNTEAFF.

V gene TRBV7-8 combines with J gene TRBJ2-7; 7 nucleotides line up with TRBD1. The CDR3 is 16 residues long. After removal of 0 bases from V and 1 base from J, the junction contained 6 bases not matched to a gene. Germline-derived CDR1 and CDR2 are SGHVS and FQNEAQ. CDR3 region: CASSLAGTEFSYEQYF. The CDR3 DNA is TGTGCCAGCAGCTTAGCAGGGACAGAATTTTCCTACGAGCAGTACTTC.

The CDR3 nucleotides are TGCGCCAGCAGCTTGGGGACTAGCGGAGTCTACGAGCAGTACTTC. The encoded protein is CASSLGTSGVYEQYF. This rearrangement joins TRBV5-1 to TRBJ2-7; 10 nucleotides line up with TRBD2. CDR1 SGHRS and CDR2 YFSETQ come from the germline V gene. V trimming: 0 bases; J trimming: 3 bases; junction bases outside the gene matches: 3. This CDR3 has 15 residues. Filled out from reference TRBV5-1 and TRBJ2-7, the complete variable domain reads KAGVTQTPRYLIKTRGQQVTLSCSPISGHRSVSWYQQTPGQGLQFLFEYFSETQRNKGNFPGRFSGRQFSNSRSEMNVSTLELGDSALYLCASSLGTSGVYEQYFGPGTRLTVT.

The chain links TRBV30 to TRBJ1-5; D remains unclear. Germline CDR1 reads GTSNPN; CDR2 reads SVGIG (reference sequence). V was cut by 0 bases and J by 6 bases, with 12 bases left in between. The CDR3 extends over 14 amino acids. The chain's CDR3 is CAWSVRGRAQPQHF. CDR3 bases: TGTGCCTGGAGTGTACGAGGGAGGGCTCAGCCCCAGCATTTT.

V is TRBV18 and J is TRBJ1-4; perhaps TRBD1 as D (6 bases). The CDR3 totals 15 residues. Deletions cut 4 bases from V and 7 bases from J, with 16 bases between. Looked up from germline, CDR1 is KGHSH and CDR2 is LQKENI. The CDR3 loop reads CASSLSGTRGEKLFF. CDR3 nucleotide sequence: TGTGCCAGCTCACTTTCCGGGACAAGGGGTGAAAAACTGTTTTTT.

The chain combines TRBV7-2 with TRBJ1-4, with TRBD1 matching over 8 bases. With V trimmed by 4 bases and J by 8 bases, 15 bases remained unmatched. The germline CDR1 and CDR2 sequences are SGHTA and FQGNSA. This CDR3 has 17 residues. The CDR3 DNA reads TGTGCCAGCAGCTCCTTCGGACAGGGTGGTCAGACCGAAAAACTGTTTTTT. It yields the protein CASSSFGQGGQTEKLFF.

CDR3 region: CASSARQGASTDTQYF. The CDR3 nucleotides are TGTGCCAGCTCAGCTCGACAGGGAGCTAGCACAGATACGCAGTATTTT. The chain couples TRBV18 to TRBJ2-3; 7 bases map to TRBD1. This CDR3 region has 16 residues. Germline V gene data show CDR1 as KGHSH and CDR2 as LQKENI. Losses at the gene ends were 5 bases for V and 0 bases for J; bases not matched to a gene: 8.

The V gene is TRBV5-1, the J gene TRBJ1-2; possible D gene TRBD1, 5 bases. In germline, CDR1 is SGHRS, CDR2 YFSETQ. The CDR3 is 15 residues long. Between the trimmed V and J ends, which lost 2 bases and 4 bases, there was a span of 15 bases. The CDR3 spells CASSFDTGFAYGYTF. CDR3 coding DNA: TGCGCCAGCAGCTTTGATACAGGTTTTGCCTATGGCTACACCTTC.

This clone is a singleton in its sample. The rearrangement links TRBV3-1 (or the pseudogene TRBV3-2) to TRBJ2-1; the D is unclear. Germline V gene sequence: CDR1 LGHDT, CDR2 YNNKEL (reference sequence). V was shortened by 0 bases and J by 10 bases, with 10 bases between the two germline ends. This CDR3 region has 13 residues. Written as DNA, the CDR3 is TGTGCCAGCAGCCAAGACTGGGGAAGCGAGCAGTTCTTC. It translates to CASSQDWGSEQFF.

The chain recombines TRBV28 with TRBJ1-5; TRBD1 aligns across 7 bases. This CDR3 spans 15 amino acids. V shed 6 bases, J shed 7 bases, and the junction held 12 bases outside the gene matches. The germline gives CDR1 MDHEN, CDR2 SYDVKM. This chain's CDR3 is CASSLIQTGRQPQHF. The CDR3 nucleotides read TGTGCCAGCAGCCTTATTCAGACAGGGAGACAGCCCCAGCATTTT.

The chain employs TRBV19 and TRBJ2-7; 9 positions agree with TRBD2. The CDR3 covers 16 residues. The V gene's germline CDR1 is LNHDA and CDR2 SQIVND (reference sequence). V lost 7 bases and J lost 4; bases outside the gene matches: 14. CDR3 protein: CASTRGGTSGWYEQYF. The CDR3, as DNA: TGTGCCAGTACCCGCGGCGGAACTAGCGGGTGGTACGAGCAGTACTTC.

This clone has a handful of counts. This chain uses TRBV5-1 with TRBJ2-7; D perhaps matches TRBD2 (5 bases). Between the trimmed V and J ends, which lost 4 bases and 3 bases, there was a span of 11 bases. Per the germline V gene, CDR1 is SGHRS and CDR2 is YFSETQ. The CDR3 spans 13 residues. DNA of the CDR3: TGCGCCAGCAGCCCGAGCGGATACTACGAGCAGTACTTC. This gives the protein CASSPSGYYEQYF.

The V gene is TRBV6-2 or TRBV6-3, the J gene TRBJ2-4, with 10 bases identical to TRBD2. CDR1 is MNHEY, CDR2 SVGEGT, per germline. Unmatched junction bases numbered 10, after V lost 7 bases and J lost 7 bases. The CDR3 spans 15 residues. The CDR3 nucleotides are TGTGCCAGCACCCCGAGCGGGGGGGCCGGGAACATTCAGTACTTC. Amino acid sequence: CASTPSGGAGNIQYF.

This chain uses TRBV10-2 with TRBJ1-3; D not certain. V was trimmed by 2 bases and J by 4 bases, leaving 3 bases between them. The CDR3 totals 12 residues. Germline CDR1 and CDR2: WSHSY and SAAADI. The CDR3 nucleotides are TGCGCCAGCAGTGAGCAAGGAAACACCATATATTTT. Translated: CASSEQGNTIYF.

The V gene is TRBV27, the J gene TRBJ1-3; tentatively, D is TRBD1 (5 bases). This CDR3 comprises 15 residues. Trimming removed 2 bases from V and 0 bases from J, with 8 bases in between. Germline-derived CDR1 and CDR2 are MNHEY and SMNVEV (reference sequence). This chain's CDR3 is CASSLTRDSGNTIYF. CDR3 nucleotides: TGTGCCAGCAGTTTAACCAGGGACTCTGGAAACACCATATATTTT.

CDR3 protein: CASSLAWGQLYGYTF. Written as DNA, the CDR3 is TGTGCCAGCAGCTTAGCGTGGGGACAGTTATATGGCTACACCTTC. The chain employs TRBV7-2 and TRBJ1-2; 7 bases fit TRBD1. Germline V gives CDR1 SGHTA, CDR2 FQGNSA. V was clipped by 0 bases and J by 5 bases; unmatched bases: 6. The length of the CDR3 is 15 residues.

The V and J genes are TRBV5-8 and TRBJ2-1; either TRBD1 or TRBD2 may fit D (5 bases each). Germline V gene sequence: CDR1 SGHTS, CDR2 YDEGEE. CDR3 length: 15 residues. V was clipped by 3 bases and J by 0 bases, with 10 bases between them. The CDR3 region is CASSSGTRSYNEQFF. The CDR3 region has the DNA TGTGCCAGCAGCTCGGGGACCCGCTCCTACAATGAGCAGTTCTTC.

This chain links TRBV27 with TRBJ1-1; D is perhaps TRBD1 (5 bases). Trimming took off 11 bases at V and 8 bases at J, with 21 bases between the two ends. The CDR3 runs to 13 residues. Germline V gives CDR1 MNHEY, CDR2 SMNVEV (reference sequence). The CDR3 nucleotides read TGTGCCGGCCGAGAGCCGGGACGAACAGAAGCTTTCTTT. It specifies CAGREPGRTEAFF.

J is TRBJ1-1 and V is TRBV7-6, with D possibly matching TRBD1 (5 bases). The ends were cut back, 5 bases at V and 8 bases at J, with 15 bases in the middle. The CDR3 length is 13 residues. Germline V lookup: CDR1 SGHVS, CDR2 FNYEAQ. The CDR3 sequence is CASSPIGDSEAFF. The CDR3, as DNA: TGTGCCAGCAGCCCGATCGGAGACAGCGAAGCTTTCTTT.

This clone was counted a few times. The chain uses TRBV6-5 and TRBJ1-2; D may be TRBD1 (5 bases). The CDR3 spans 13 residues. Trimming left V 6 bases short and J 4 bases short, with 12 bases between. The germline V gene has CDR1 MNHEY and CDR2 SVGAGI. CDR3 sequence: CASRAGGVYGYTF. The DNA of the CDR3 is TGTGCCAGCAGAGCGGGGGGAGTCTATGGCTACACCTTC.

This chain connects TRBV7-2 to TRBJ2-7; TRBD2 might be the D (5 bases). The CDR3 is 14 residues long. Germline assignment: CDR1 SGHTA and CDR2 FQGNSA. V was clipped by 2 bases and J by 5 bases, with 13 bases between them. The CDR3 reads CASSLSARVDEQYF. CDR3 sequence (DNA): TGTGCCAGCAGCTTAAGCGCGAGGGTTGACGAGCAGTACTTC.